The 21 T cell receptor beta chains reported below all come from one sample, sequenced in a study of neurological immune-mediated disorders. TCRdb re-derived calls from the 5' RACE reads in MiXCR, one entry per CDR3 protein. The data contain some 47,000 distinct CDR3 sequences, roughly 17% of them singletons. The sequenced sample was PBMCs. Receptors originate from a man aged 60 to 69 in good health.

The chain recombines TRBV5-1 with TRBJ2-7; tentatively, D is TRBD1 (5 bases). The V gene's germline CDR1 is SGHRS and CDR2 YFSETQ. Trimming cost V 0 bases and J 2 bases, with 9 bases left between them. This CDR3 spans 14 amino acids. The CDR3: CASSLDRRTYEQYF. The CDR3 DNA follows: TGCGCCAGCAGCTTGGACAGGCGAACCTACGAGCAGTACTTC.

The chain couples TRBV28 to TRBJ2-2; the D gene is possibly TRBD1 (6 bases). CDR3 length: 17 amino acids. V was cut by 2 bases and J by 1 base, with 14 bases left in between. Per the germline V gene, CDR1 is MDHEN and CDR2 is SYDVKM. The CDR3 spells CASSLGTPPQNTGELFF. CDR3 DNA sequence: TGTGCCAGCAGTTTAGGGACACCCCCCCAGAACACCGGGGAGCTGTTTTTT. Based on the CDR3 plus reference TRBV28 and TRBJ2-2, the full variable domain is DVKVTQSSRYLVKRTGEKVFLECVQDMDHENMFWYRQDPGLGLRLIYFSYDVKMKEKGDIPEGYSVSREKKERFSLILESASTNQTSMYLCASSLGTPPQNTGELFFGEGSRLTVL.

The V gene is TRBV14, the J gene TRBJ2-2; D unclear. Germline V gene data show CDR1 as SGHDN and CDR2 as FVKESK. Trimming removed 2 bases from V and 8 bases from J, with 12 bases in between. This CDR3 comprises 14 residues. CDR3 residues: CASSQSRFGGELFF. The CDR3 coding sequence is TGTGCCAGCAGCCAAAGCCGGTTCGGGGGGGAGCTGTTTTTT.

This clonotype was found a few times. The chain recombines TRBV29-1 with TRBJ2-1; tentatively, D is TRBD2 (6 bases). Trimming removed 3 bases from V and 6 bases from J, with 12 bases in between. Germline V gene data show CDR1 as SQVTM and CDR2 as ANQGSEA. There are 13 residues in the CDR3. The CDR3 DNA sequence: TGCAGCGTTGACCAGCGGGCCGGCAATGAGCAGTTCTTC. It translates to CSVDQRAGNEQFF.

In its sample, this clonotype was seen many times. This chain links TRBV24-1 with TRBJ2-1; 9 nucleotides agree with TRBD1. CDR1 is KGHDR and CDR2 is SFDVKD in the germline V gene. The length of the CDR3 is 15 residues. V shed 9 bases and J 0 bases; nucleotides not matched to a gene: 5. The CDR3 is CATSGTGSSYNEQFF. The CDR3 nucleotides read TGTGCCACCTCCGGGACAGGGAGCTCCTACAATGAGCAGTTCTTC.

This clonotype has ten or more counts. V usage is TRBV7-2 and J usage is TRBJ2-7; D not certain. CDR1 SGHTA and CDR2 FQGNSA come from the germline V gene. Trimming took 4 bases from V and 0 from J, leaving 13 bases between them. This CDR3 is built from 15 residues. The CDR3 sequence: CASSSHGPSSYEQYF. As DNA, the CDR3 is TGTGCCAGCAGCTCCCATGGGCCTAGCTCCTACGAGCAGTACTTC.

Points on this clonotype: A much larger clonotype is one base distant, so this may be a read error. The J gene is TRBJ2-1, the V gene TRBV10-3; 7 positions match TRBD1. Germline V gives CDR1 ENHRY, CDR2 SYGVKD. With 6 bases clipped from V and 3 bases from J, the junction kept 11 bases outside the gene matches. The CDR3 totals 16 residues. In DNA, the CDR3 is TGTGCCATCAGCAGGGGGATAGTGGACAACTACAATGAGCAGTTCTTC. Protein: CAISRGIVDNYNEQFF.

This clonotype appeared many times. The chain employs TRBV24-1 and TRBJ2-5; possible D gene TRBD2, 6 bases. The length of the CDR3 is 14 residues. Between the trimmed V and J ends, which lost 5 bases and 5 bases, there was a span of 14 bases. The germline V gene has CDR1 KGHDR and CDR2 SFDVKD. Written as DNA, the CDR3 is TGTGCCACCAGTGGAGGAGGGGCAGTTGAGACCCAGTACTTC. It yields the protein CATSGGGAVETQYF.

This clonotype was found many times. The rearrangement joins TRBV7-2 to TRBJ2-7; 8 bases agree with TRBD2. The germline gives CDR1 SGHTA, CDR2 FQGNSA. The length of the CDR3 is 14 residues. The trim removed 3 bases at V and 1 base at J, leaving 2 bases unmatched. The CDR3 reads CASSFSGNSYEQYF. CDR3 sequence (DNA): TGTGCCAGCAGCTTTAGCGGGAATTCCTACGAGCAGTACTTC. Variable domain in full (rest from reference TRBV7-2 and TRBJ2-7): GAGVSQSPSNKVTEKGKDVELRCDPISGHTALYWYRQSLGQGLEFLIYFQGNSAPDKSGLPSDRFSAERTGGSVSTLTIQRTQQEDSAVYLCASSFSGNSYEQYFGPGTRLTVT.

This clonotype was detected ten times or more. V usage is TRBV11-2 and J usage is TRBJ2-7; no reliable D call. CDR1 and CDR2 from the germline V gene are SGHAT and FQNNGV. The ends were cut back, 4 bases at V and 5 bases at J, with 6 bases in the middle. The CDR3 spans 11 residues. The CDR3 protein is CASSSYDEQYF. DNA for the CDR3: TGTGCCAGCAGCTCGTACGACGAGCAGTACTTC.

Of note for this clonotype: Sequence at one end of the junction differs from germline and may be a read error. The gene calls are TRBV10-3 and TRBJ2-1; D is possibly TRBD1 or TRBD2 (5 bases each). The CDR3 is made up of 15 amino acids. Looked up from germline, CDR1 is ENHRY and CDR2 is SYGVKD. CDR3 DNA sequence: TGTGCCATCAGTGGCCCCACAGAGGGGAATAATGAGCAGATCTTC. It encodes CAISGPTEGNNEQIF.

This clonotype was detected ten times or more. This sequence joins TRBV5-1 and TRBJ2-1; a weak D match, TRBD2 (5 bases). Germline assignment: CDR1 SGHRS and CDR2 YFSETQ. The CDR3 is 15 residues long. V lost 0 bases and J lost 8, with 15 bases in between. CDR3 in DNA: TGCGCCAGCAGCTTGGGACGGCTAGGGAGCCATGAGCAGTTCTTC. The encoded protein is CASSLGRLGSHEQFF.

Points on this clonotype: A much larger clone differs from this one at a single base, so this may be a read error. The rearrangement uses TRBV6-6 and TRBJ2-3, with 15 bases aligning to TRBD2. The CDR3 is 19 residues long. The V and J ends lost 6 bases and 0 bases, in that order; junction bases with no gene match: 10. Germline V CDR1 and CDR2: MNHNY, SVGAGI (reference sequence). CDR3 in amino acids: CASSSGLAGGADSTDTQYF. As DNA, the CDR3 is TGTGCCAGCAGCTCGGGACTAGCGGGAGGAGCCGATAGCACAGATACGCAGTATTTT.

The V and J genes are TRBV7-2 and TRBJ1-1, with D unclear. Germline V CDR1 and CDR2: SGHTA, FQGNSA. This CDR3 region has 15 residues. Trimming cost V 0 bases and J 1 base, with 9 bases left between them. The CDR3 DNA reads TGTGCCAGCAGCTTAGCAGGCTCTCCGAACACTGAAGCTTTCTTT. Encoded protein: CASSLAGSPNTEAFF.

The chain has TRBV7-9 and TRBJ2-1; D tentatively fits TRBD1 or TRBD2 (7 bases each). The V end was cut by 1 base, the J end by 8 bases, with 12 bases between. The CDR3 sequence is 14 residues long. Looked up from germline, CDR1 is SEHNR and CDR2 is FQNEAQ (reference sequence). This chain's CDR3 is CASSLDRGGDEQFF. As DNA, the CDR3 is TGTGCCAGCAGCTTAGACAGGGGAGGGGATGAGCAGTTCTTC.

The rearrangement joins TRBV12-3 or TRBV12-4 to TRBJ2-1, with 13 positions matching TRBD2. The CDR3 length is 15 residues. Unmatched junction bases numbered 7, after V lost 7 bases and J lost 7 bases. The CDR3 DNA reads TGTGCCAGCACTGGACTAGCGGGAGTAGGAAATGAGCAGTTCTTC. Its translation is CASTGLAGVGNEQFF.

Only one count was recorded for this clonotype. This sequence joins TRBV28 and TRBJ1-1, with 7 bases that match TRBD1. The CDR3 has 11 amino acids. Germline V CDR1 and CDR2: MDHEN, SYDVKM. In DNA, the CDR3 is TGTTCCATCAGTGCCAGGACAGGTCGGTTCTTT. It yields the protein CSISARTGRFF.

This clonotype was detected ten times or more. CDR3 in DNA: TGTGCCAGCAGCCAACAGACTAACTCACCCCTCCACTTT. It yields the protein CASSQQTNSPLHF. This chain links TRBV3-1 with TRBJ1-6; D unresolved. The germline V and J ends were trimmed by 2 bases and 10 bases, with 9 bases remaining between them. Germline-derived CDR1 and CDR2 are LGHDT and YNNKEL (reference sequence). CDR3 length equals 13 residues.

At least ten counts were recorded for this clonotype. The V gene is TRBV5-1, the J gene TRBJ2-1, with TRBD2 as a possible D gene (6 bases). Germline lookup yields CDR1 SGHRS and CDR2 YFSETQ. V dropped 4 bases and J dropped 5 bases, with 16 bases sitting between them. The CDR3 covers 15 residues. CDR3 DNA sequence: TGCGCCAGCAGCCAGGTAGTGGGGGGTAACAATGAGCAGTTCTTC. Its translation is CASSQVVGGNNEQFF.

This clonotype has a handful of counts. This chain joins TRBV28 and TRBJ1-2; 7 nucleotides agree with TRBD1. Germline CDR1 MDHEN, CDR2 SYDVKM. This CDR3 region has 14 residues. V lost 9 bases, J lost 8 bases, and 15 bases stayed unmatched. CDR3 in DNA: TGTGCCAGTCATTTGCGACAGGGAGGAGGGGGCTACACCTTC. Translated, it gives CASHLRQGGGGYTF.

This clonotype has at least ten counts. The chain links TRBV6-2 or TRBV6-3 to TRBJ1-5; 11 positions match TRBD1. The length of the CDR3 is 16 residues. Germline V gene lookup returns CDR1 MNHEY and CDR2 SVGEGT. The trim removed 1 base at V and 7 bases at J, leaving 6 bases unmatched. The CDR3 region is CASSYWTGGLGQPQHF. The DNA of the CDR3 is TGTGCCAGCAGTTACTGGACAGGGGGCTTGGGACAGCCCCAGCATTTT.